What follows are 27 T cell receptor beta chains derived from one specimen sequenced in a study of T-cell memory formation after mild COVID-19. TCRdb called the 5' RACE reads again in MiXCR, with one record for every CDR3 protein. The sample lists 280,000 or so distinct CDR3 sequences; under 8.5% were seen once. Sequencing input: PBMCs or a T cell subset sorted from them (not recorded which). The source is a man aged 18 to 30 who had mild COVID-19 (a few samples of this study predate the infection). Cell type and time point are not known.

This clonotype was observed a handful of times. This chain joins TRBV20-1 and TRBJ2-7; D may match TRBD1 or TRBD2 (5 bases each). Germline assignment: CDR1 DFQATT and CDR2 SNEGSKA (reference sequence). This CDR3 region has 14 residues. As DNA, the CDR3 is TGCAGCGTAGCCACGGGGCAGGGAGCCTACGAGCAGTACGTC. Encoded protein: CSVATGQGAYEQYV.

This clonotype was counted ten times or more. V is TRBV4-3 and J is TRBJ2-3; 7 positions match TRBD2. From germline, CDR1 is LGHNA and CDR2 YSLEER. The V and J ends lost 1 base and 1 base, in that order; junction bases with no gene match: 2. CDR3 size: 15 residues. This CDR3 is CASSQGLAGTDTQYF. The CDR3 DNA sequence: TGCGCCAGCAGCCAAGGGCTAGCGGGCACAGATACGCAGTATTTT.

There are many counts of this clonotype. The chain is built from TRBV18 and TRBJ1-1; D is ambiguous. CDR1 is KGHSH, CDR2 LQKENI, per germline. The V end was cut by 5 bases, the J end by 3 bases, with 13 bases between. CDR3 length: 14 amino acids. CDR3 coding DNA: TGTGCCAGCTCATTACAAAAGGCAGACACTGAAGCTTTCTTT. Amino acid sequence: CASSLQKADTEAFF.

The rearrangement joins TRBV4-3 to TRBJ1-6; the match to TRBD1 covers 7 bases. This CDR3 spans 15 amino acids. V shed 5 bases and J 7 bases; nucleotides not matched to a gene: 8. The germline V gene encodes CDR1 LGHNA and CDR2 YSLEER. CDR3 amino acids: CASSSQRDSNSPLHF. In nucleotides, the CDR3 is TGCGCCAGCAGCTCGCAACGGGACAGCAATTCACCCCTCCACTTT.

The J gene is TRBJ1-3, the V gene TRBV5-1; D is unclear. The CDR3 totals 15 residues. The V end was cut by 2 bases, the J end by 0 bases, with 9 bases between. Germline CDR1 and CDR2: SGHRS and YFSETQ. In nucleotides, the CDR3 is TGCGCCAGCAGCTTAGGACGGAGCTCTGGAAACACCATATATTTT. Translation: CASSLGRSSGNTIYF.

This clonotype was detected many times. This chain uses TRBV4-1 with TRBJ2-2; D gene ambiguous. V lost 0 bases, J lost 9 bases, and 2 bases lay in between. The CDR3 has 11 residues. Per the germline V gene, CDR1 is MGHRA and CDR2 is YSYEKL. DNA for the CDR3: TGCGCCAGCAGCCAAGATTGGGAGCTGTTTTTT. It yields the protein CASSQDWELFF.

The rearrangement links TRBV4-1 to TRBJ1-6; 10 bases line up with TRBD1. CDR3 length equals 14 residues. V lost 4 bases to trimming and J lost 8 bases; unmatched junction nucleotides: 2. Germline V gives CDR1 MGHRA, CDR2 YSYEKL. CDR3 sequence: CASSPGQGYSPLHF. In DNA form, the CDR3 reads TGCGCCAGCAGCCCGGGACAGGGGTATTCACCCCTCCACTTT.

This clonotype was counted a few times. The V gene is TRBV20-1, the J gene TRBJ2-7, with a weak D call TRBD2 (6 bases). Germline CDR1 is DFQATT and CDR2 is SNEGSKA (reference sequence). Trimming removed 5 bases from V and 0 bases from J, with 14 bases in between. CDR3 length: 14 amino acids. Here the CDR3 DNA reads TGCAGTGCTGAGGACATGGGGGGCTCCTACGAGCAGTACGTC. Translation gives CSAEDMGGSYEQYV.

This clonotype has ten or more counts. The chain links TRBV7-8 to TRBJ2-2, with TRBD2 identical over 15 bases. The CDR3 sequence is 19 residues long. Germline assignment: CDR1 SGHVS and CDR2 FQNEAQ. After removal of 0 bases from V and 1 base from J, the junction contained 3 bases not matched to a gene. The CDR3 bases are TGTGCCAGCAGCTTAGCGGGGACTAGCGGGGGGTTGAACACCGGGGAGCTGTTTTTT. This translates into CASSLAGTSGGLNTGELFF.

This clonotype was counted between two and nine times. The CDR3 region has the DNA TGTGCCACCAGTGATCAGAATCCGGGACAGGGAAACTATGGCTACACCTTC. Encoded protein: CATSDQNPGQGNYGYTF. The chain combines TRBV24-1 with TRBJ1-2; 9 bases align to TRBD1. CDR1 and CDR2 from the germline V gene are KGHDR and SFDVKD. The CDR3 covers 17 residues. The ends lost 3 bases at V and 2 bases at J; junction bases unmatched: 9.

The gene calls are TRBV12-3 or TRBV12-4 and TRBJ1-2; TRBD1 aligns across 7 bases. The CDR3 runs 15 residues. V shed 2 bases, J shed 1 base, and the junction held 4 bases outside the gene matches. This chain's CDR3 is CASSLRTGLNYGYTF. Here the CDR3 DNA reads TGTGCCAGCAGTTTAAGGACAGGCCTTAACTATGGCTACACCTTC.

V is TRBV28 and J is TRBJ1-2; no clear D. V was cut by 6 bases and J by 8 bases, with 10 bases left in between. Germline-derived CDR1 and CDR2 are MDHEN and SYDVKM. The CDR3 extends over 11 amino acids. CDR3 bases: TGTGCCAGCAGCCTTTGGTCCGGCTACACCTTC. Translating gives CASSLWSGYTF.

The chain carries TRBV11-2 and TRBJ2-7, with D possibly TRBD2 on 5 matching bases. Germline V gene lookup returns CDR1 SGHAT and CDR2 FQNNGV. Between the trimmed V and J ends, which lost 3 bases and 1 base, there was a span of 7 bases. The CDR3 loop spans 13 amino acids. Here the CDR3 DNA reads TGTGCCAGCAGCTTTACTAGTTCCTACGAGCAGTACTTC. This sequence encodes CASSFTSSYEQYF. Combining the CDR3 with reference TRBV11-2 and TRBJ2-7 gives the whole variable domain EAGVAQSPRYKIIEKRQSVAFWCNPISGHATLYWYQQILGQGPKLLIQFQNNGVVDDSQLPKDRFSAERLKGVDSTLKIQPAKLEDSAVYLCASSFTSSYEQYFGPGTRLTVT.

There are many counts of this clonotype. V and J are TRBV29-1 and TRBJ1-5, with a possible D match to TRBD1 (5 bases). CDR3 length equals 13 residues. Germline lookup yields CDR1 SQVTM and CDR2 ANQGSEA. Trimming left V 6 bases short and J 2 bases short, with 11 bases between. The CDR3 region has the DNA TGCAGCGTGGCGGGCAGGGGCAATCAGCCCCAGCATTTT. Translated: CSVAGRGNQPQHF.

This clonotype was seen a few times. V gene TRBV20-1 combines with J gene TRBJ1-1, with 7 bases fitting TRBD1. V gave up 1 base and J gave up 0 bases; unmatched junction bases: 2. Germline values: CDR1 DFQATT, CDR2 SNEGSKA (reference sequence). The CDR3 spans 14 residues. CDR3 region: CSARGQGMNTEAFF. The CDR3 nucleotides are TGCAGTGCTAGAGGACAGGGAATGAACACTGAAGCTTTCTTT.

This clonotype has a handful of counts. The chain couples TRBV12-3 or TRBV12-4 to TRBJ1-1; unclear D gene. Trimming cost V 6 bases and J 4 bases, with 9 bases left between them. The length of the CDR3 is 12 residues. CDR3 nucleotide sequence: TGTGCCAGCAGCTCGAAGGGCACTGAAGCTTTCTTT. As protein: CASSSKGTEAFF.

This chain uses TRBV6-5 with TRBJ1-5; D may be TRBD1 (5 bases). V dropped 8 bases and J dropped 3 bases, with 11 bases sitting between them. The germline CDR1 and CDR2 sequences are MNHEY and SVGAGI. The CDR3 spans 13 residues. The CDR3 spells CASGGSANQPQHF. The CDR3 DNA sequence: TGTGCCAGCGGGGGGTCGGCCAATCAGCCCCAGCATTTT.

CDR3 region: CSVDSRNSGEGNYGYTF. The CDR3 nucleotides read TGCAGCGTTGATAGTAGGAATTCAGGGGAGGGTAACTATGGCTACACCTTC. The chain carries TRBV29-1 and TRBJ1-2; possibly TRBD1 for D (6 bases). Deletions cut 3 bases from V and 1 base from J, with 21 bases between. The CDR3 has 17 residues. Germline V gene data show CDR1 as SQVTM and CDR2 as ANQGSEA.

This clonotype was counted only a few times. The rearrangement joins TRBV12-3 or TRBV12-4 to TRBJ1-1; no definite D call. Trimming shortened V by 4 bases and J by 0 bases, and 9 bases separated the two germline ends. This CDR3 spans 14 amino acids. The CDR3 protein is CASSSLGMNTEAFF. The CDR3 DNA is TGTGCCAGCAGTTCTTTGGGGATGAACACTGAAGCTTTCTTT.

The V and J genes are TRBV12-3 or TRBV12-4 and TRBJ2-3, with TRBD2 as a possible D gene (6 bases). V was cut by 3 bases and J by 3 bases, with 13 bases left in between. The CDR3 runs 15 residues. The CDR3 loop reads CASSFAGAGTDTQYF. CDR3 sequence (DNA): TGTGCCAGCAGTTTTGCCGGGGCGGGGACAGATACGCAGTATTTT.

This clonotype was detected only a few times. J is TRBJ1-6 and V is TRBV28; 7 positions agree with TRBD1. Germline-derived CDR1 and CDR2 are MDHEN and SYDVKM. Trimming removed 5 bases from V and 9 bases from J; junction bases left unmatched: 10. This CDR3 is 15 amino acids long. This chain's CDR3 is CASSPMTGSASPLHF. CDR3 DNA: TGTGCCAGCAGTCCAATGACAGGGAGTGCTTCACCCCTCCACTTT.

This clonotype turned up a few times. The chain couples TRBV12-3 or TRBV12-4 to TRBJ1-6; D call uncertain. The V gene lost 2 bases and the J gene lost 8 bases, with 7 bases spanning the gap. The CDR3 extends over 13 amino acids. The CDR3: CASSLLLYSPLHF. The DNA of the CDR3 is TGTGCCAGCAGTTTACTTTTGTATTCACCCCTCCACTTT.

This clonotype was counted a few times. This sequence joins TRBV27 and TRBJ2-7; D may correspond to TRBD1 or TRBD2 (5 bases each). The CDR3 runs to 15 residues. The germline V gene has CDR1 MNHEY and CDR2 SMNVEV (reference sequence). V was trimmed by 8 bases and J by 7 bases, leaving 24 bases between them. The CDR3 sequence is CASHQFGTSLEEQYF. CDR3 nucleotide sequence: TGTGCCAGCCATCAATTTGGGACCTCGTTGGAGGAGCAGTACTTC.

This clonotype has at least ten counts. The CDR3 nucleotides read TGTGCCAGCAGCTTGGTTTTGGCTAGCGGGGGGACTGAGCAGTTCTTC. It codes for CASSLVLASGGTEQFF. The V and J genes are TRBV5-5 and TRBJ2-1, with 11 bases aligning to TRBD2. Trimming took 0 bases from V and 9 from J; bases not matched to a gene: 8. This CDR3 has 16 amino acids. The germline V gene has CDR1 SGHKS and CDR2 YYEKEE (reference sequence).

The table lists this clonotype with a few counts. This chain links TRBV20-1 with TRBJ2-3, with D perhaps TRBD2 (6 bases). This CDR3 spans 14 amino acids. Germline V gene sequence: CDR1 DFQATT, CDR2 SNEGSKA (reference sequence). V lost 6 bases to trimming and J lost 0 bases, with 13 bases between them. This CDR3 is CSAPPGGSTDTQYF. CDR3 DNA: TGCAGTGCCCCGCCCGGGGGAAGCACAGATACGCAGTATTTT.

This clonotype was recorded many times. The CDR3: CASSPRAPNEKLFF. The CDR3, as DNA: TGTGCCAGCAGCCCTCGAGCGCCTAATGAAAAACTGTTTTTT. The genes are TRBV7-9 and TRBJ1-4; D unresolved. V was shortened by 5 bases and J by 3 bases, with 10 bases between the two germline ends. Germline V gene data show CDR1 as SEHNR and CDR2 as FQNEAQ (reference sequence). CDR3 length: 14 amino acids.

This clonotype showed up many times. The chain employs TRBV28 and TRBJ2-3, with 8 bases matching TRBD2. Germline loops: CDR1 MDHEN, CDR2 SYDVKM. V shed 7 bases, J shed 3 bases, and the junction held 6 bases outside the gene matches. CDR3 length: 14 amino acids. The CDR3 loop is CASTRGGGTDTQYF. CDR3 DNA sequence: TGTGCCAGCACCCGGGGGGGAGGAACAGATACGCAGTATTTT.